Listed here are 20 T cell receptor beta chains from one sample, sequenced in a study of neoadjuvant anti-PD-1 for oral cavity cancer. Libraries were prepared by immunoSEQ multiplex PCR; TCRdb keeps only in-frame clonotypes and omits some of them. The data hold around 60,000 clones, with 65% to 85% observed a single time. This specimen was PBMCs, taken before nivolumab (anti-PD-1) treatment. These receptors came from a person aged 40 to 85 with oral cavity squamous cell carcinoma.

This clone is deemed medium-sized. The V gene is TRBV2, the J gene TRBJ1-1; TRBD1 aligns across 7 bases. With 4 bases clipped from V and 4 bases from J, the junction kept 6 bases outside the gene matches. CDR1 SNHLY and CDR2 FYNNEI come from the germline V gene. The length of the CDR3 is 14 residues. The DNA for the CDR3 is TGTGCCAGCAGTGGACAGGGAAGTGGCACTGAAGCTTTCTTT. This encodes CASSGQGSGTEAFF. The full variable domain, in which reference TRBV2 and TRBJ1-1 provide the parts outside the CDR3, is EPEVTQTPSHQVTQMGQEVILRCVPISNHLYFYWYRQILGQKVEFLVSFYNNEISEKSEIFDDQFSVERPDGSNFTLKIRSTKLEDSAMYFCASSGQGSGTEAFFGQGTRLTVV.

The V gene is TRBV4-1, the J gene TRBJ2-7, with D perhaps given as TRBD1 or TRBD2 (6 bases each). Germline lookup yields CDR1 MGHRA and CDR2 YSYEKL. V was trimmed by 2 bases and J by 2 bases, leaving 13 bases between them. This CDR3 comprises 15 residues. This chain's CDR3 is CASSQLRGPTYEQYF. As DNA, the CDR3 is TGCGCCAGCAGCCAACTTCGGGGGCCAACCTACGAGCAGTACTTC.

The chain links TRBV6-6 to TRBJ1-1; D gene unclear. The CDR3 runs 11 residues. The germline gives CDR1 MNHNY, CDR2 SVGAGI (reference sequence). Deletions cut 4 bases from V and 5 bases from J, with 5 bases between. The CDR3 DNA is TGTGCCAGCAGTTCTAAGACTGAAGCTTTCTTT. This sequence encodes CASSSKTEAFF.

This chain connects TRBV5-1 to TRBJ2-3; 12 bases are a match to TRBD2. The V and J ends lost 3 bases and 3 bases, in that order; junction bases with no gene match: 11. The V gene's germline CDR1 is SGHRS and CDR2 YFSETQ. The CDR3 is 18 residues long. The CDR3: CASSSGASGRAGTDTQYF. The CDR3 DNA sequence: TGCGCCAGCAGCTCTGGGGCTAGCGGGAGGGCCGGGACAGATACGCAGTATTTT. Full variable domain (outside the CDR3, taken from reference TRBV5-1 and TRBJ2-3): KAGVTQTPRYLIKTRGQQVTLSCSPISGHRSVSWYQQTPGQGLQFLFEYFSETQRNKGNFPGRFSGRQFSNSRSEMNVSTLELGDSALYLCASSSGASGRAGTDTQYFGPGTRLTVL.

This sequence joins TRBV2 and TRBJ1-3, with 9 bases lining up with TRBD1. Germline CDR1 reads SNHLY; CDR2 reads FYNNEI. This CDR3 has 14 residues. With V trimmed by 4 bases and J by 4 bases, 2 bases remained unmatched. CDR3 loop: CASSGGQGGNTIYF. The CDR3 bases are TGTGCCAGCAGTGGGGGACAGGGAGGAAACACCATATATTTT.

The rearrangement joins TRBV6-4 to TRBJ2-3, with D perhaps matching TRBD2 (6 bases). The length of the CDR3 is 15 residues. V was clipped by 3 bases and J by 3 bases, with 13 bases between them. Germline-derived CDR1 and CDR2 are MRHNA and SNTAGT. CDR3 amino acids: CASSEVEGRTDTQYF. DNA for the CDR3: TGTGCCAGCAGTGAGGTGGAGGGGAGGACAGATACGCAGTATTTT.

The chain has TRBV5-4 and TRBJ2-7; the D gene is possibly TRBD2 (5 bases). Per germline, CDR1 SGHNT and CDR2 YYREEE (reference sequence). V lost 0 bases to trimming and J lost 2 bases, with 12 bases between them. CDR3 length: 15 amino acids. The CDR3 protein is CASSLAGSWAYEQYF. The CDR3 nucleotides are TGTGCCAGCAGCTTGGCGGGGAGTTGGGCCTACGAGCAGTACTTC.

This chain joins TRBV2 and TRBJ1-5, with D possibly matching TRBD1 (6 bases). The CDR3 is made up of 16 amino acids. V was cut by 2 bases and J by 2 bases, with 13 bases left in between. CDR1 is SNHLY and CDR2 is FYNNEI in the germline V gene. The CDR3 nucleotides are TGTGCCAGCAGTGAAAGGGGGGGCATCGGCAATCAGCCCCAGCATTTT. Translation gives CASSERGGIGNQPQHF.

V and J are TRBV5-4 and TRBJ2-7; a weak D match, TRBD1 (6 bases). Germline lookup yields CDR1 SGHNT and CDR2 YYREEE (reference sequence). V dropped 2 bases and J dropped 3 bases, with 12 bases sitting between them. The CDR3 has 14 residues. CDR3 amino acids: CASSFRGSSYEQYF. The CDR3 coding sequence is TGTGCCAGCAGCTTTAGGGGGAGTAGCTACGAGCAGTACTTC.

In regard to this clone: The sample carries other DNA sequences with the same CDR3. J is TRBJ1-1 and V is TRBV7-9; D may be TRBD1 (5 bases). Germline V gives CDR1 SEHNR, CDR2 FQNEAQ (reference sequence). This CDR3 is built from 12 residues. Trimming left V 0 bases short and J 7 bases short, with 6 bases between. CDR3 DNA sequence: TGTGCCAGCAGCTTAGCGGGGCTTGAAGCTTTCTTT. Translating gives CASSLAGLEAFF. The variable domain in full, with the rest retrieved from reference TRBV7-9 and TRBJ1-1, is DTGVSQNPRHKITKRGQNVTFRCDPISEHNRLYWYRQTLGQGPEFLTYFQNEAQLEKSRLLSDRFSAERPKGSFSTLEIQRTEQGDSAMYLCASSLAGLEAFFGQGTRLTVV.

V gene TRBV7-8 combines with J gene TRBJ2-3; no reliable D call. This CDR3 has 12 residues. Germline CDR1 and CDR2: SGHVS and FQNEAQ. Trimming removed 0 bases at V and 12 bases at J, with 10 bases between. DNA for the CDR3: TGTGCCAGCAGCTTAGCATCTGTCACTCAGTATTTT. This encodes CASSLASVTQYF.

This clone was detected only once. The V call is TRBV27, the J call TRBJ2-6; a possible D gene is TRBD1 (6 bases). Germline V gene sequence: CDR1 MNHEY, CDR2 SMNVEV (reference sequence). Trimming removed 5 bases at V and 3 bases at J, with 8 bases between. CDR3 size: 14 residues. CDR3 residues: CASSTGNGANVLTF. CDR3 nucleotide sequence: TGTGCCAGCAGTACAGGGAATGGGGCCAACGTCCTGACTTTC.

The chain is built from TRBV28 and TRBJ2-5, with D possibly matching TRBD1 (6 bases). This CDR3 region has 15 residues. V lost 2 bases and J lost 5, with 15 bases in between. Germline V gene data show CDR1 as MDHEN and CDR2 as SYDVKM. The CDR3 DNA is TGTGCCAGCAGTTTAAGCGGCAGGGGACCGGAGACCCAGTACTTC. It encodes CASSLSGRGPETQYF. Filled out from reference TRBV28 and TRBJ2-5, the complete variable domain reads DVKVTQSSRYLVKRTGEKVFLECVQDMDHENMFWYRQDPGLGLRLIYFSYDVKMKEKGDIPEGYSVSREKKERFSLILESASTNQTSMYLCASSLSGRGPETQYFGPGTRLLVL.

The V and J genes are TRBV7-9 and TRBJ1-3; maybe TRBD1 (5 bases). The germline gives CDR1 SEHNR, CDR2 FQNEAQ (reference sequence). The V end lost 3 bases, the J end lost 2 bases, and 11 bases lay between the germline ends. This CDR3 is 15 amino acids long. As DNA, the CDR3 is TGTGCCAGCAGCTTGGGGGAATCGGCTGGAAACACCATATATTTT. It codes for CASSLGESAGNTIYF.

This clone came up a few times. The V call is TRBV7-9, the J call TRBJ2-3; D is possibly TRBD2 (6 bases). CDR3 length: 16 amino acids. Germline values: CDR1 SEHNR, CDR2 FQNEAQ (reference sequence). V shed 3 bases and J shed 0 bases, with 13 bases lying between them. The CDR3 DNA sequence: TGTGCCAGCAGCTTGCGGCGGGGTTCTAGCACAGATACGCAGTATTTT. This translates into CASSLRRGSSTDTQYF.

The chain combines TRBV2 with TRBJ1-1; maybe TRBD1 (6 bases). This CDR3 has 13 amino acids. Trimming took 4 bases from V and 5 from J, leaving 11 bases between them. CDR1 and CDR2 (germline): SNHLY, FYNNEI. CDR3 region: CASSGGGRTEAFF. The CDR3 DNA reads TGTGCCAGCAGTGGAGGGGGGCGTACTGAAGCTTTCTTT.

The V and J genes are TRBV11-2 and TRBJ1-3; D perhaps matches TRBD1 (5 bases). Germline V gene lookup returns CDR1 SGHAT and CDR2 FQNNGV. The V end was cut by 8 bases, the J end by 3 bases, with 17 bases between. The length of the CDR3 is 15 residues. CDR3 bases: TGTGCCAGCGGATACCTGGGGCAGGGTGGAAACACCATATATTTT. This sequence encodes CASGYLGQGGNTIYF.

CDR3 DNA sequence: TGTGCCTGGAGTGTACAAGGGGGCTCTGGAAACACCATATATTTT. Its translation: CAWSVQGGSGNTIYF. This chain connects TRBV30 to TRBJ1-3; D may be TRBD1 (6 bases). CDR1 is GTSNPN and CDR2 is SVGIG in the germline V gene (reference sequence). V was shortened by 0 bases and J by 0 bases, with 9 bases between the two germline ends. This CDR3 is built from 15 residues.

V and J are TRBV5-1 and TRBJ2-1; 7 bases are a match to TRBD2. The CDR3 has 15 residues. Per the germline V gene, CDR1 is SGHRS and CDR2 is YFSETQ. The V gene end was trimmed by 3 bases and the J gene end by 7 bases; junction bases not matched to a gene: 10. The CDR3 is CASSSGLGGWNEQFF. DNA of the CDR3: TGCGCCAGCAGCTCGGGACTGGGGGGGTGGAATGAGCAGTTCTTC.

The genes are TRBV7-9 and TRBJ2-7; D ambiguous. V gave up 3 bases and J gave up 6 bases, with 6 bases separating them. The CDR3 is made up of 11 amino acids. Germline values: CDR1 SEHNR, CDR2 FQNEAQ (reference sequence). CDR3 sequence reads: CASSFSVEQYF. DNA of the CDR3: TGTGCCAGCAGCTTCTCGGTCGAGCAGTACTTC.